This record concerns one TCR beta chain sequence. Its antigen remains unknown. The data were produced by immunoSEQ multiplex PCR, yet TCRdb's version contains in-frame clones alone and is incomplete. The sample holds fewer than 45,000 clones; approximately 81% are singletons and the top ten take approximately 15%. These data come from a study of OX40 agonist ivuxolimab in advanced cancers. In the study overall: Each patient was given ivuxolimab into a vein every 2 weeks, at 0.01 to 10 mg/kg.

The CDR3 totals 15 residues. Per germline, CDR1 MNHEY and CDR2 SMNVEV (reference sequence). V shed 2 bases and J shed 2 bases, with 11 bases lying between them. General study results and limits: Clonal expansion was seen in CD4+ and CD8+ blood T cells by week 6 at 0.1 to 3.0 mg/kg.

The J gene is TRBJ2-3, the V gene TRBV27; possibly TRBD2 for D (5 bases). The sequenced sample was CD4+ or CD8+ T cells sorted from blood, obtained in a trial of the OX40 agonist ivuxolimab. The source is an adult with an advanced solid tumor such as melanoma, head and neck, liver or kidney cancer. CDR3 residues: CASSLGSDSTDTQYF. The CDR3, as DNA: TGTGCCAGCAGTTTAGGATCGGACTCCACAGATACGCAGTATTTT.